Following are 19 T cell receptor beta chains from one sample sequenced in a study of T cell responses to AZD1222 COVID-19 vaccine. Assay used: immunoSEQ multiplex PCR; TCRdb lists only in-frame clones, some missing. The table has around 200,000 clones, over 80% seen once. The material sequenced was peripheral blood, taken 28 days after the second dose of the MenACWY control vaccine. All receptors derive from an adult who received the MenACWY meningococcal vaccine as a control.

The chain recombines TRBV10-3 with TRBJ1-2; tentatively, D is TRBD1 (5 bases). Germline V gives CDR1 ENHRY, CDR2 SYGVKD. The CDR3 runs to 12 residues. Trimming pared 11 bases from V and 4 bases from J, leaving 14 bases between. The CDR3 loop is CAVWDGIYGYTF. The CDR3, as DNA: TGTGCCGTATGGGACGGAATCTATGGCTACACCTTC.

The chain carries TRBV7-2 and TRBJ2-3; tentative D call: TRBD2 (6 bases). The CDR3 sequence is 16 residues long. The V gene lost 5 bases and the J gene lost 2 bases, with 17 bases spanning the gap. Germline lookup yields CDR1 SGHTA and CDR2 FQGNSA. The CDR3 DNA follows: TGTGCCAGCAGCGAGCTGCCGGGGGTGATCACAGATACGCAGTATTTT. This translates into CASSELPGVITDTQYF.

The rearrangement joins TRBV28 to TRBJ2-1, with D possibly being TRBD2 (6 bases). V lost 7 bases to trimming and J lost 5 bases, with 9 bases between them. The CDR3 has 12 residues. Germline V gene data show CDR1 as MDHEN and CDR2 as SYDVKM. The DNA for the CDR3 is TGTGCCAGCACGGGACTCAACAATGAGCAGTTCTTC. It codes for CASTGLNNEQFF.

J is TRBJ2-2 and V is TRBV11-3, with TRBD1 identical over 8 bases. The CDR3 is 15 amino acids. V was pared by 4 bases and J by 4 bases, with 5 bases of the junction left unmatched. Germline CDR1 reads SGHNT; CDR2 reads YENEEA. Here the CDR3 DNA reads TGTGCCAGCAGCTGGGGGACAGGTTTCACCGGGGAGCTGTTTTTT. Residues: CASSWGTGFTGELFF.

This clone has a single count. In DNA, the CDR3 is TGTGCCAGCAGCTTTAATACGGGGGTTAACACTGAAGCTTTCTTT. The encoded protein is CASSFNTGVNTEAFF. The J gene is TRBJ1-1, the V gene TRBV7-9; a possible D gene is TRBD1 (5 bases). This CDR3 is built from 15 residues. Trimming stripped 3 bases from V and 2 bases from J, with 13 bases between. Germline-derived CDR1 and CDR2 are SEHNR and FQNEAQ (reference sequence).

This chain uses TRBV19 with TRBJ1-1; perhaps TRBD1 as D (5 bases). This CDR3 spans 14 amino acids. Deletions cut 5 bases from V and 0 bases from J, with 10 bases between. CDR1 and CDR2 (germline): LNHDA, SQIVND (reference sequence). The CDR3 region has the DNA TGTGCCAGTAGTGCCCAGGGCCTGAACACTGAAGCTTTCTTT. This codes for CASSAQGLNTEAFF.

The chain is built from TRBV3-1 (or the pseudogene TRBV3-2) and TRBJ2-5; TRBD1 might be the D (6 bases). V dropped 5 bases and J dropped 5 bases, with 15 bases sitting between them. CDR3 size: 14 residues. Per germline, CDR1 LGHDT and CDR2 YNNKEL (reference sequence). CDR3 region: CASSSTGKTETQYF. DNA for the CDR3: TGTGCCAGCAGCTCCACAGGGAAAACGGAGACCCAGTACTTC.

The chain links TRBV5-6 to TRBJ2-2, with 8 positions matching TRBD1. Per the germline V gene, CDR1 is SGHDT and CDR2 is YYEEEE. V lost 5 bases, J lost 1 base, and 10 bases stayed unmatched. The CDR3 has 17 amino acids. CDR3 sequence reads: CASSESPGTGNTGELFF. The CDR3 bases are TGTGCCAGCAGTGAATCTCCCGGGACAGGGAACACCGGGGAGCTGTTTTTT.

The CDR3, as DNA: TGTGCCAGCAGTTACTCTAGGTATGGCTACACCTTC. This sequence encodes CASSYSRYGYTF. This chain connects TRBV6-2 or TRBV6-3 to TRBJ1-2; D unclear. The V and J ends lost 0 bases and 5 bases respectively, with 4 bases between them. This CDR3 has 12 residues. Germline V gene data show CDR1 as MNHEY and CDR2 as SVGEGT.

This chain links TRBV9 with TRBJ2-2; D might be TRBD1 or TRBD2, each matching 7 bases. CDR3 length equals 13 residues. Germline CDR1 reads SGDLS; CDR2 reads YYNGEE. V was pared by 4 bases and J by 7 bases, with 11 bases between. CDR3 region: CASSPGGDGELFF. CDR3 nucleotide sequence: TGTGCCAGCAGCCCAGGGGGGGACGGGGAGCTGTTTTTT.

The chain carries TRBV27 and TRBJ2-7, with D perhaps TRBD1 (5 bases). The V end was cut by 11 bases, the J end by 3 bases, with 14 bases between. The CDR3 is 12 amino acids. From germline, CDR1 is MNHEY and CDR2 SMNVEV (reference sequence). The CDR3 DNA is TGTGCCTCATGGGGCTTGGGCTACGAGCAGTACTTC. As protein: CASWGLGYEQYF.

V usage is TRBV21-1 and J usage is TRBJ2-5; no DNA check was done on the table's D call, TRBD2. TRBV21-1 is reported as a pseudogene. This CDR3 spans 18 amino acids. CDR3 sequence (DNA): TGTGCCAGCAGCCCACTGGGGAGAGATCGGGGGGCCGGGGGGACCCAGTACTTC. Amino acids: CASSPLGRDRGAGGTQYF.

This clone has just a few counts. At the DNA level, this CDR3 is encoded by other sequences in the same sample as well. The gene calls are TRBV28 and TRBJ1-5; D is undetermined. Looked up from germline, CDR1 is MDHEN and CDR2 is SYDVKM. V shed 2 bases and J shed 7 bases, with 3 bases lying between them. There are 11 residues in the CDR3. Here the CDR3 reads CASSLKQPQHF. The CDR3 DNA reads TGTGCCAGCAGTTTAAAGCAGCCCCAGCATTTT.

V gene TRBV18 combines with J gene TRBJ1-1; D might be TRBD1 (6 bases). The CDR3 is made up of 16 amino acids. Per germline, CDR1 KGHSH and CDR2 LQKENI. The V end lost 6 bases, the J end lost 1 base, and 18 bases lay between the germline ends. The CDR3 sequence is CASSISPGQKNTEAFF. The CDR3 region has the DNA TGTGCCAGCTCCATCTCTCCGGGACAAAAGAACACTGAAGCTTTCTTT.

V and J are TRBV7-6 and TRBJ2-7; a possible D gene is TRBD2 (6 bases). The CDR3 contains 14 residues. Germline values: CDR1 SGHVS, CDR2 FNYEAQ. V shed 3 bases and J shed 3 bases, with 12 bases lying between them. The CDR3 loop is CASSLGTRGYEQYF. Here the CDR3 DNA reads TGTGCCAGCAGCTTGGGGACGCGGGGCTACGAGCAGTACTTC.

The J gene is TRBJ1-2, the V gene TRBV15; D is uncertain. Germline V CDR1 and CDR2: LNHNV, YYDKDF (reference sequence). V was shortened by 0 bases and J by 8 bases, with 7 bases between the two germline ends. This CDR3 contains 12 residues. As DNA, the CDR3 is TGTGCCACCAGCAGAGATGCCAGGGGCTACACCTTC. Protein sequence: CATSRDARGYTF.

V is TRBV7-9 and J is TRBJ1-3; possible D gene TRBD1, 5 bases. V was trimmed by 1 base and J by 0 bases, leaving 10 bases between them. The CDR3 contains 16 residues. CDR1 and CDR2 (germline): SEHNR, FQNEAQ (reference sequence). The chain's CDR3 is CASSLGGHLSGNTIYF. The CDR3 region has the DNA TGTGCCAGCAGCTTAGGAGGACATCTCTCTGGAAACACCATATATTTT.

The rearrangement uses TRBV19 and TRBJ1-6; D remains ambiguous. V lost 5 bases and J 1 base, leaving 15 bases between the germline ends. This CDR3 contains 17 residues. Germline V lookup: CDR1 LNHDA, CDR2 SQIVND (reference sequence). The CDR3 sequence: CASSADSYRSYNSPLHF. In DNA form, the CDR3 reads TGTGCCAGTAGTGCTGACTCCTATCGGTCCTATAATTCACCCCTCCACTTT.

The V gene is TRBV6-6, the J gene TRBJ1-5, with 7 positions matching TRBD1. V lost 7 bases and J lost 3; bases outside the gene matches: 12. The CDR3 runs to 16 residues. Per the germline V gene, CDR1 is MNHNY and CDR2 is SVGAGI (reference sequence). CDR3 sequence: CASTDRLGTDNQPQHF. CDR3 nucleotides: TGTGCCAGCACTGACCGACTCGGGACAGACAATCAGCCCCAGCATTTT.